This TCR beta chain was identified in a study of T cells after posttransplantation cyclophosphamide. General study findings and limits: Recipient CMV seropositivity and CMV reactivation strongly tracked TRB clonality. Blood and skin or GI T cell repertoires showed limited TRB overlap.

As for this clone: Its target is unknown.

Cyclophosphamide on days +3 and +4 followed busulfan-fludarabine conditioning and a marrow graft. The CDR3 spans 16 residues. Germline CDR1 reads GTSNPN; CDR2 reads SVGIG (reference sequence). V was shortened by 1 base and J by 4 bases, with 17 bases between the two germline ends. The table came from immunoSEQ multiplex PCR; TCRdb's copy has only in-frame clones and leaves some out. The sample contains 4,500 to 5,000 clones, approximately 79% of which appear only once. The chain is built from TRBV30 and TRBJ2-1; perhaps TRBD2 as D (6 bases). The receptor was derived from a male patient aged 45-60 years who received an allogeneic stem cell transplant from an unrelated donor, was CMV-positive, and had acute GVHD only. The graft donor may have given rise to some T cells. Here the sequenced sample was PBMCs, taken 86 days after allogeneic stem cell transplant with posttransplant cyclophosphamide. In DNA form, the CDR3 reads TGTGCCTGGAGTGCCAGCGGGCGGCTGAGATACAATGAGCAGTTCTTC. Translating gives CAWSASGRLRYNEQFF.